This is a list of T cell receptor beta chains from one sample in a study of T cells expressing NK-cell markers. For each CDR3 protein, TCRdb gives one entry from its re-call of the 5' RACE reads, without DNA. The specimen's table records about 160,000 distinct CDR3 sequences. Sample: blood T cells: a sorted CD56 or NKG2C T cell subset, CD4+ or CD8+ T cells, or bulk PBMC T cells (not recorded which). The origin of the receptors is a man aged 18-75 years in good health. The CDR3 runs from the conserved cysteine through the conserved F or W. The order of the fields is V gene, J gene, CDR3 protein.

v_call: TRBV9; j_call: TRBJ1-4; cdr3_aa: CASSVAPTAEKLFF
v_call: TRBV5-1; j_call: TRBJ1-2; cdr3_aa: CASSLSGQGAYGYTF
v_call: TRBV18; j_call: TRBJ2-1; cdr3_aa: CASSPTSYREQFF
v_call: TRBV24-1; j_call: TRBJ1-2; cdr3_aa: CATSDETGGYTF
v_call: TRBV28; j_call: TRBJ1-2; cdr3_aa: CASSSPRDNTNYGYTF
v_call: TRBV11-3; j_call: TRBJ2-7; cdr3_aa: CASSLSGGSEQYF
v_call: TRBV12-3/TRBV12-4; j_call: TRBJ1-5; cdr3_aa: CASSFFPQGNQPQHF
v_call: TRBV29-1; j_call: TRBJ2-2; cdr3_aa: CSVEGPVTGDTGELFF
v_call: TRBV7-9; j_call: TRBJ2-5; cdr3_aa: CASSPEQGETQYF
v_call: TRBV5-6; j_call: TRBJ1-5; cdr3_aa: CASSLAGQINQPQHF
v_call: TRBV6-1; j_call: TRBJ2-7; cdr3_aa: CASSVLGVPNEQYF
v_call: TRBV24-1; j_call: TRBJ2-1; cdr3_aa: CATSDWTLQSSYNEQFF
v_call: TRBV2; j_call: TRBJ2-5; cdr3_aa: CASPGLAGMETQYF
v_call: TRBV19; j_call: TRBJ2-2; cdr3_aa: CASLGGGHVRTGELFF
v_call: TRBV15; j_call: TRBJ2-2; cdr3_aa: CATSSTVTSGGPNTGELFF
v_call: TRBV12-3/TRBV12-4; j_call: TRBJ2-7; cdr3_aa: CASSDGGGLNEQYF
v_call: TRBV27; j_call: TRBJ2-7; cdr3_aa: CASSLGVSGVYEQYF
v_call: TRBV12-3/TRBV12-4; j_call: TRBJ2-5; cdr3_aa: CASDFRGEGQETQYF
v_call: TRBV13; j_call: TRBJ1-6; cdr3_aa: CASSFGRGLNSPLHF
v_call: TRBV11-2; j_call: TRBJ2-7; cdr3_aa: CASSFTGDPYEQYF
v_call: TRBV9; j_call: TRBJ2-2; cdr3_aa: CASRSPSGGPTGGELFF
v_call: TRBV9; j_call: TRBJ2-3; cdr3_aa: CASSPRWEQGGTDTQYF
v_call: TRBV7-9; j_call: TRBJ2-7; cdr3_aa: CASSLVGEALYEQYF
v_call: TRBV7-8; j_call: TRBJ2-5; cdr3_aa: CASSLALAGDPETQYF
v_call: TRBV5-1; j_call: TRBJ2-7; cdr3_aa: CASSFFMGQGGDEQYF
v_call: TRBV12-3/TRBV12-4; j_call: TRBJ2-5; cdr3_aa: CASSFLVKQETQYF
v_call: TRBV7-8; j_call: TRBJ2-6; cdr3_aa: CASSIKGAWSSGANVLTF
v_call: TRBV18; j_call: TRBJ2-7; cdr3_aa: CASSPTAVPASYEQYF
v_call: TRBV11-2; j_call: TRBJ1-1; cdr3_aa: CASSLGQGTTEAFF
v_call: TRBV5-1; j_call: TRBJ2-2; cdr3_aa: CASRRGTSNTGELFF
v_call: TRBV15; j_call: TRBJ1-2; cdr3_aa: CATSRGAGGIGYTF